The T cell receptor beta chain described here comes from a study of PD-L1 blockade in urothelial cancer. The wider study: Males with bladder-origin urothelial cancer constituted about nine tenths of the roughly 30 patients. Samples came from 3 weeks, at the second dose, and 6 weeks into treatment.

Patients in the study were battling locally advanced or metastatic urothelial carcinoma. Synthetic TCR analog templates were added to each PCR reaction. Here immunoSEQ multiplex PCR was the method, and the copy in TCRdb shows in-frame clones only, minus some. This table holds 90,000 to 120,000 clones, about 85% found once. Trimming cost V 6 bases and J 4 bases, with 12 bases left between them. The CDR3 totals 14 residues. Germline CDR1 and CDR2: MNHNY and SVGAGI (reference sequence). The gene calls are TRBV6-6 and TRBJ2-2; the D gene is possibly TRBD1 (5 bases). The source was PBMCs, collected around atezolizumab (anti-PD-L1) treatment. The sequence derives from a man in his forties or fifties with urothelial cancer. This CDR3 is CASRQGLGTGELFF. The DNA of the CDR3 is TGTGCCAGCAGGCAGGGTCTAGGCACCGGGGAGCTGTTTTTT.